This T cell receptor (beta chain) was obtained from a study of cytomegalovirus exposure and HLA in healthy donors. Germline V gives CDR1 MNHEY, CDR2 SMNVEV (reference sequence). J gave up 2 bases and V 2 bases, and 4 bases lay outside the gene matches. The length of the CDR3 is 15 residues. Method: immunoSEQ multiplex PCR; TCRdb's copy keeps in-frame clones and lacks some. The sample holds approximately 300,000 clones, roughly nine tenths seen once. The gene calls are TRBV27 and TRBJ2-7; TRBD2 aligns across 9 bases. The source material was PBMCs. This receptor was taken from a woman aged 30 to 39 in good health and CMV-seropositive. The CDR3 bases are TGTGCCAGCAGTTTAGGAAGCGGGGGGACCTACGAGCAGTACTTC. Amino acids: CASSLGSGGTYEQYF.